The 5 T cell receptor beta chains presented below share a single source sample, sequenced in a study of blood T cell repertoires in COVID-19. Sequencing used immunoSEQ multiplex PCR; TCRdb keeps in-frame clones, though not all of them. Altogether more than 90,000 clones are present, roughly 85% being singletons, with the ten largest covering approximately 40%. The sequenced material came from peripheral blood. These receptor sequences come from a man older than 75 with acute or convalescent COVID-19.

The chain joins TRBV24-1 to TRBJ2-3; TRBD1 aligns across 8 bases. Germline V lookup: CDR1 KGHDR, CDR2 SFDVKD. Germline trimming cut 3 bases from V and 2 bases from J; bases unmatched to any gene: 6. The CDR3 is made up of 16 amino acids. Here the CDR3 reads CATSDPGGPYTDTQYF. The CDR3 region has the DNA TGTGCCACCAGTGATCCAGGGGGCCCCTACACAGATACGCAGTATTTT.

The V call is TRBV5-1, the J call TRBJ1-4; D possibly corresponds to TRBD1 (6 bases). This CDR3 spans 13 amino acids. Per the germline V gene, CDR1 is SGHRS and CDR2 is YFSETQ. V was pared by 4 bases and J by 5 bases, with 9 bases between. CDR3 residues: CASSADRNEKLFF. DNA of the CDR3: TGCGCCAGCAGCGCCGACAGGAATGAAAAACTGTTTTTT.

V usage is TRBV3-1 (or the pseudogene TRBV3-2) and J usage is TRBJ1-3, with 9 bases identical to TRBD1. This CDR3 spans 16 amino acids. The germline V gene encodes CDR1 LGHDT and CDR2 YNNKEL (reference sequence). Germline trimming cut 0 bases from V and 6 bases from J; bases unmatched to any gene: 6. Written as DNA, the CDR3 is TGTGCCAGCAGCCAAGAGGGACAGGGTTGGGAAAACACCATATATTTT. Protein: CASSQEGQGWENTIYF.

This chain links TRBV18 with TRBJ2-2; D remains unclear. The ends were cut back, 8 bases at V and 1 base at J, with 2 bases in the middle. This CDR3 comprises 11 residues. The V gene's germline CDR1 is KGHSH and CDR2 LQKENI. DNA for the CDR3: TGTGCCAGCCTGAACACCGGGGAGCTGTTTTTT. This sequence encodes CASLNTGELFF. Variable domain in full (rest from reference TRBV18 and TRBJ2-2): NAGVMQNPRHLVRRRGQEARLRCSPMKGHSHVYWYRQLPEEGLKFMVYLQKENIIDESGMPKERFSAEFPKEGPSILRIQQVVRGDSAAYFCASLNTGELFFGEGSRLTVL.

The CDR3 coding sequence is TGTGCCAGCAGCCGACTCGGGGTCCAAGAGACCCAGTACTTC. Translation gives CASSRLGVQETQYF. This rearrangement joins TRBV7-9 to TRBJ2-5; D may be TRBD2 (5 bases). Germline V gene data show CDR1 as SEHNR and CDR2 as FQNEAQ (reference sequence). The germline V and J ends were trimmed by 5 bases and 1 base, with 11 bases remaining between them. The CDR3 consists of 14 residues. Based on the CDR3 plus reference TRBV7-9 and TRBJ2-5, the full variable domain is DTGVSQNPRHKITKRGQNVTFRCDPISEHNRLYWYRQTLGQGPEFLTYFQNEAQLEKSRLLSDRFSAERPKGSFSTLEIQRTEQGDSAMYLCASSRLGVQETQYFGPGTRLLVL.